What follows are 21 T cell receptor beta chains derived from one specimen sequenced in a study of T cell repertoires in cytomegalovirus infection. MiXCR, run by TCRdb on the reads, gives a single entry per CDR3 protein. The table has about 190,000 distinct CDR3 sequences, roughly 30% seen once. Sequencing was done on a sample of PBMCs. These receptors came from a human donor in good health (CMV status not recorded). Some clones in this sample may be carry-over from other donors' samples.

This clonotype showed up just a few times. As DNA, the CDR3 is TGTGCCAGCAGTGCCATATGGGTCGGGGAGCAGTACTTC. Protein product: CASSAIWVGEQYF. J is TRBJ2-7 and V is TRBV25-1; D is ambiguous. V gave up 4 bases and J gave up 7 bases, with 14 bases separating them. CDR1 MGHDK and CDR2 SYGVNS come from the germline V gene. The CDR3 loop spans 13 amino acids.

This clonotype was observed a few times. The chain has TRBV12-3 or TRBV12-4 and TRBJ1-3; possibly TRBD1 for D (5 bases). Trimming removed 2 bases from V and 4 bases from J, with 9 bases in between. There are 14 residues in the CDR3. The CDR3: CASSLFQGGNTIYF. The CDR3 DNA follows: TGTGCCAGCAGTTTATTTCAGGGCGGAAACACCATATATTTT.

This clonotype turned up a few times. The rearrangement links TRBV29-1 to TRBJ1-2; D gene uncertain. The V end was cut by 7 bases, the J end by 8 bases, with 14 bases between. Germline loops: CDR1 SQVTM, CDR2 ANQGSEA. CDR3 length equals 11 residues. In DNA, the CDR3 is TGCAGCGACGCCTACCCGGGAGGCTACACCTTC. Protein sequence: CSDAYPGGYTF. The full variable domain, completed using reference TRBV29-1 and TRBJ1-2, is SAVISQKPSRDICQRGTSLTIQCQVDSQVTMMFWYRQQPGQSLTLIATANQGSEATYESGFVIDKFPISRPNLTFSTLTVSNMSPEDSSIYLCSDAYPGGYTFGSGTRLTVV.

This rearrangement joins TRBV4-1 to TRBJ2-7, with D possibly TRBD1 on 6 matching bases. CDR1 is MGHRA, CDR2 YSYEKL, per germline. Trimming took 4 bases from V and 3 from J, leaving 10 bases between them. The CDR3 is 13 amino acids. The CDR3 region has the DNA TGCGCCAGCAGCCGGACAGCGGACTACGAGCAGTACTTC. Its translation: CASSRTADYEQYF.

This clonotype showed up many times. CDR3 nucleotide sequence: TGTGCCAGCAGCCCCCGACAGGTCGCCTATGGCTACACCTTC. Protein sequence: CASSPRQVAYGYTF. The V call is TRBV7-2, the J call TRBJ1-2; possibly TRBD1 for D (6 bases). CDR1 and CDR2 from the germline V gene are SGHTA and FQGNSA. The CDR3 consists of 14 residues. V gave up 5 bases and J gave up 4 bases, with 14 bases separating them.

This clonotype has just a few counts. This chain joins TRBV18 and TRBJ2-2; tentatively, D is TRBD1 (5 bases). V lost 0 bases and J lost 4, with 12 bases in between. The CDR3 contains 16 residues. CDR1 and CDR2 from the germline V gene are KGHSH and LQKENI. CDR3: CASSPPIRVPTGELFF. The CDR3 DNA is TGTGCCAGCTCACCACCGATCAGGGTACCCACCGGGGAGCTGTTTTTT.

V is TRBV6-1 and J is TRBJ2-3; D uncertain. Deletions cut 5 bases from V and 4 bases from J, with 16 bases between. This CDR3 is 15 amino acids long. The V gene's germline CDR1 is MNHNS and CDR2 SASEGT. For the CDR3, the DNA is TGTGCCAGCAGTTCCACCAGAACGATGGCAGATACGCAGTATTTT. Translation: CASSSTRTMADTQYF.

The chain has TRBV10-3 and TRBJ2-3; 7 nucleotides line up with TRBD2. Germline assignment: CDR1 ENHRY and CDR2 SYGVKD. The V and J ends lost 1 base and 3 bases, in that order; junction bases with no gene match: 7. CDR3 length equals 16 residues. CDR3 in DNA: TGTGCCATCAGTGAGTTGAGCGGGGCTGCAACAGATACGCAGTATTTT. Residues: CAISELSGAATDTQYF.

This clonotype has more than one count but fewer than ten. CDR3 sequence (DNA): TGTGCCAGCAGTTCCCAGACAAGTATGAACACTGAAGCTTTCTTT. It encodes CASSSQTSMNTEAFF. This chain joins TRBV7-9 and TRBJ1-1; no definite D call. This CDR3 comprises 15 residues. Germline CDR1 SEHNR, CDR2 FQNEAQ (reference sequence). The V and J ends lost 6 bases and 0 bases respectively, with 14 bases between them.

The CDR3 DNA reads TGTGCCAGCAGGCTACAGGGGGACACTGAAGCTTTCTTT. Protein sequence: CASRLQGDTEAFF. This chain uses TRBV12-3 or TRBV12-4 with TRBJ1-1; TRBD1 aligns across 8 bases. V dropped 6 bases and J dropped 3; count of bases not matched to a gene: 3. This CDR3 has 13 residues.

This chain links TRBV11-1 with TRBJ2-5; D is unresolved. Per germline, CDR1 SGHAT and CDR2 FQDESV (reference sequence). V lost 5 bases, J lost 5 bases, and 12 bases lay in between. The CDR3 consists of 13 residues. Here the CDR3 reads CASSQTRHETQYF. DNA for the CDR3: TGTGCCAGCAGCCAGACCAGGCACGAGACCCAGTACTTC.

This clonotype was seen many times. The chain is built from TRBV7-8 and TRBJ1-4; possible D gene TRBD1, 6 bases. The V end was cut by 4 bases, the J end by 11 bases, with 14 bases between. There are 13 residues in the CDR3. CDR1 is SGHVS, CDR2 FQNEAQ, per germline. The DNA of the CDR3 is TGTGCCAGCAGCTACAGGGCCCCTGAGAAACTGTTTTTT. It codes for CASSYRAPEKLFF.

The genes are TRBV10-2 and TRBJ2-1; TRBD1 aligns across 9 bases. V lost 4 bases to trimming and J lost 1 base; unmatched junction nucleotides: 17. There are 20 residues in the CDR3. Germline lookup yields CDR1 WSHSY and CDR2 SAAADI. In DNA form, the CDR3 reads TGCGCCAGCAGTGGGCACCGGACAGGGGCGGGGGTGGGATCCTACAATGAGCAGTTCTTC. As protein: CASSGHRTGAGVGSYNEQFF.

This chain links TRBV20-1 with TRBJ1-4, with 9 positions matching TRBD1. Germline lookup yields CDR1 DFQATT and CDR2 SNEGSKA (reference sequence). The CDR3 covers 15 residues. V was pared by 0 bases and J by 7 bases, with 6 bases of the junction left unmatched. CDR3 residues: CSARDLWGQGEKLFF. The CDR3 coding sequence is TGCAGTGCTAGAGATCTATGGGGACAGGGTGAAAAACTGTTTTTT.

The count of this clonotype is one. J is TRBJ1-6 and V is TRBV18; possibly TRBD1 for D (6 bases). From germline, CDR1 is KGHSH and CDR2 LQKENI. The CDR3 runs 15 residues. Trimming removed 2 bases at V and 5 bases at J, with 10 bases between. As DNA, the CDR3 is TGTGCCAGCTCACCAGGGACACCAGATAATTCACCCCTCCACTTT. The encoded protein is CASSPGTPDNSPLHF.

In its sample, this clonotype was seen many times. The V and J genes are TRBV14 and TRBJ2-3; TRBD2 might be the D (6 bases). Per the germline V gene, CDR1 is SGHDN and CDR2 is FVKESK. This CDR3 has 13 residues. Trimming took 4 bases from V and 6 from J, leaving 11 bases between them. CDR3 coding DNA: TGTGCCAGCAGCCTCCAGAGCGGGGATACGCAGTATTTT. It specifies CASSLQSGDTQYF. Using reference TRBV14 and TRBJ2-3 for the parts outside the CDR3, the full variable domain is EAGVTQFPSHSVIEKGQTVTLRCDPISGHDNLYWYRRVMGKEIKFLLHFVKESKQDESGMPNNRFLAERTGGTYSTLKVQPAELEDSGVYFCASSLQSGDTQYFGPGTRLTVL.

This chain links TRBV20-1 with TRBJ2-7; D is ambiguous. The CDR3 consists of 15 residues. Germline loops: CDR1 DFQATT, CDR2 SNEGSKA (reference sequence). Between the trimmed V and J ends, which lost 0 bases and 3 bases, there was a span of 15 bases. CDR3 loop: CSARDPHYGSYEQYF. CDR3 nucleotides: TGCAGTGCTAGAGATCCCCACTACGGCAGCTACGAGCAGTACTTC.

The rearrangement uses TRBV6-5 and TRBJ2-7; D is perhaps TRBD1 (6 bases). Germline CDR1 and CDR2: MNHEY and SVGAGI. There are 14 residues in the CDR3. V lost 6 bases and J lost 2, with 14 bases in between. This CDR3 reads CASSRTGSPYEQYF. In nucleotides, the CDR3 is TGTGCCAGCAGCCGTACAGGGAGCCCCTACGAGCAGTACTTC.

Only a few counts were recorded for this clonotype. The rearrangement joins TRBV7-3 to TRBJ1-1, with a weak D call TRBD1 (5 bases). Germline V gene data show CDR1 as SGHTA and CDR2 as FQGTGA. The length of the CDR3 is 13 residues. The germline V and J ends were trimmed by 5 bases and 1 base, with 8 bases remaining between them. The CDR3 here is CASSLRANTEAFF. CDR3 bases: TGTGCCAGCAGCCTCAGGGCGAACACTGAAGCTTTCTTT.

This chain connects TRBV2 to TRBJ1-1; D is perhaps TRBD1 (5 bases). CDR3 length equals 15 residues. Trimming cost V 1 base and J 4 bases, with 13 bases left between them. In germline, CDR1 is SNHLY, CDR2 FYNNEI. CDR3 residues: CASSEVSIRGTEAFF. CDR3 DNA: TGTGCCAGCAGTGAAGTTTCGATTAGGGGCACTGAAGCTTTCTTT.

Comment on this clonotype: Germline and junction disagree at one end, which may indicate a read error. CDR3 protein: CASTLTGGDQIF. CDR3 DNA sequence: TGTGCCAGCACCCTAACGGGGGGGGACCAGATCTTC. This sequence joins TRBV7-9 and TRBJ2-1; 8 positions match TRBD2. The CDR3 extends over 12 amino acids. Germline CDR1 and CDR2: SEHNR and FQNEAQ (reference sequence).